The present T cell receptor beta chain was sequenced within a study of CD8+CD57+ T cells in acquired aplastic anemia. Germline values: CDR1 SQVTM, CDR2 ANQGSEA. Trimming removed 5 bases at V and 6 bases at J, with 8 bases between. This CDR3 is built from 12 residues. TCR beta VDJ combinations and CDR3 sequences were profiled from genomic DNA. TCRdb recomputed calls from the reads with MiXCR, one row per CDR3 protein. In the table there are fewer than 250,000 distinct CDR3 sequences, around 43% of which are singletons. The sequenced patients had an expansion of CD8+CD57+ cells seen by flow cytometry. The sequencing input was sorted CD4+, CD8+, or CD8+CD57+ T cells (not recorded which) from PBMCs. This receptor was taken from a human donor with aplastic anemia. The chain has TRBV29-1 and TRBJ1-6; tentatively, D is TRBD1 (5 bases). The CDR3 reads CSVRDSNSPLHF. The CDR3 DNA reads as TGCAGCGTTCGCGACAGTAATTCACCCCTCCACTTT.